A selection of T cell receptor beta chains follows, all from one sample in a study of breast tumors, draining lymph nodes, adjacent tissues. Each CDR3 protein is one row after TCRdb ran MiXCR on the multiplex PCR reads. This repertoire shows approximately 230,000 distinct CDR3 sequences, about 34% found once; its top ten account for over 3.5%. Sequencing was done on a sample of axillary lymph node tissue. All receptors come from a female donor with breast cancer. Some clones in this sample may be carry-over from other donors' samples. Both conserved end residues are part of each CDR3.

>TRBV14
CASSQEVAGSTDTQYF
>TRBV11-2
CASSLRLGDTDTQYF
>TRBV6-5
CASSHSAGRPYEQYF
>TRBV3-1
CASSQVGKGVGSYTF
>TRBV7-8
CASSLETADTQYF
>TRBV10-3
CATGQYEQYF
>TRBV3-1
CASSRGTVGYEQYF
>TRBV20-1
CSAREEDTQYF
>TRBV20-1
CSARDPGRSTNEKLFF
>TRBV5-6
CASSWAYSGNTIYF
>TRBV6-6
CASSNQGAVAFF
>TRBV2
CASSVWSGVNSPLHF
>TRBV18
CASSPRFYEQYF
>TRBV2
CASSETGTPGSYEQYF
>TRBV19
CASRQTPTDILPLHF
>TRBV19
CASSRAGATTGELFF
>TRBV10-3
CAISELGGNSNQPQHF
>TRBV19
CASSRGTGAANEQYF
>TRBV7-8
CASSLEARRGETQYF
>TRBV6-5
CASSSSRHTTGNEQFF
>TRBV3-1
CASSQGPGTSLYEQYF
>TRBV20-1
CSARDPGTF
>TRBV6-5
CASSYQGQYNEQFF
>TRBV12-5
CASGTGTSGRGTKNIQYF
>TRBV18
CASSSLGGEMTEAFF
>TRBV24-1
CATATGSADTQYF
>TRBV9
CASAIRSGNTDTQYF
>TRBV6-4
CASSVVVNNEKLFF
>TRBV20-1
CSANNGDSYNEQFF
>TRBV7-6
CASSLRVGSNQPQHF
>TRBV11-2
CASSLSTGAGNGYTF
>TRBV7-9
CASSGLAGTDTQYF
>TRBV12-5
CASGSGAETQYF
>TRBV15
CATSRDARQGAGYTF
>TRBV12-3/TRBV12-4
CASSFALRGRQQTQYF
>TRBV5-8
CASRGPNTGELFF